These 23 T cell receptor beta chains originate from one sample sequenced in a study of control samples from healthy donors and cancer patients (TCRdb year 2020). The library was generated by the immunoSEQ multiplex PCR assay. Drawn from immuneACCESS, this table holds only the in-frame rearrangements with V and J called that TCRdb kept. Clones are partly lost; checked studies trace under half to an unresolved V gene and leave the rest unexplained. In this sample the table shows roughly 41,000 clones, about 94% of which occur a single time. The top ten clones comprise roughly a quarter of the sample. Sample: blood. These receptors all come from a man aged 55 to 69 in good health.

The chain is built from TRBV6-5 and TRBJ1-5; 12 bases fit TRBD1. The V segment lost 5 bases and the J segment 5 bases; nucleotides outside the gene matches: 4. Germline CDR1 reads MNHEY; CDR2 reads SVGAGI. The CDR3 contains 15 residues. CDR3 amino acids: CASSTGTGGDQPQHF. CDR3 in DNA: TGTGCCAGCAGTACCGGGACAGGGGGCGATCAGCCCCAGCATTTT.

The chain carries TRBV19 and TRBJ2-5; a possible D gene is TRBD2 (6 bases). V dropped 2 bases and J dropped 0 bases, with 16 bases sitting between them. CDR1 is LNHDA and CDR2 is SQIVND in the germline V gene (reference sequence). The CDR3 extends over 17 amino acids. CDR3 residues: CASSIHPRESYQETQYF. The CDR3 nucleotides read TGTGCCAGTAGTATACATCCGCGGGAAAGTTACCAAGAGACCCAGTACTTC.

The chain links TRBV10-3 to TRBJ2-1; no reliable D call. This CDR3 has 14 amino acids. V lost 8 bases and J 7 bases, leaving 18 bases between the germline ends. Per the germline V gene, CDR1 is ENHRY and CDR2 is SYGVKD. CDR3 protein: CAIHIVGFKNEQFF. The CDR3, as DNA: TGTGCCATCCATATTGTTGGCTTTAAAAATGAGCAGTTCTTC.

The chain recombines TRBV5-6 with TRBJ2-7; TRBD1 aligns across 8 bases. The V and J ends lost 3 bases and 3 bases, in that order; junction bases with no gene match: 5. Germline loops: CDR1 SGHDT, CDR2 YYEEEE. The CDR3 is 14 residues long. Here the CDR3 reads CASSSWDRNYEQYF. CDR3 coding DNA: TGTGCCAGCAGCTCTTGGGACAGGAACTACGAGCAGTACTTC.

CDR3 amino acids: CATQGGMNTEAFF. The CDR3 nucleotides are TGCGCGACACAGGGAGGCATGAACACTGAAGCTTTCTTT. The chain carries TRBV10-2 and TRBJ1-1, with a weak D call TRBD1 (6 bases). The CDR3 runs 13 residues. Germline assignment: CDR1 WSHSY and CDR2 SAAADI.

This chain uses TRBV29-1 with TRBJ1-3, with D possibly being TRBD1 (5 bases). The V gene's germline CDR1 is SQVTM and CDR2 ANQGSEA. V shed 0 bases and J shed 0 bases, with 21 bases lying between them. The CDR3 sequence is 19 residues long. CDR3 coding DNA: TGCAGCGTTGAAGATCGGGGGAGCTCGCATAAGTCCTCTGGAAACACCATATATTTT. Amino acid sequence: CSVEDRGSSHKSSGNTIYF.

The J gene is TRBJ1-1, the V gene TRBV10-1; TRBD1 might be the D (5 bases). CDR3 length: 12 amino acids. Trimming removed 3 bases at V and 11 bases at J, with 13 bases between. Germline assignment: CDR1 WNHNN and CDR2 SYGVQD (reference sequence). This chain's CDR3 is CASSDWGDDAFF. CDR3 nucleotide sequence: TGCGCCAGCAGTGACTGGGGGGACGACGCTTTCTTT.

The V gene is TRBV24-1, the J gene TRBJ1-2; perhaps TRBD1 as D (5 bases). The V and J ends lost 1 base and 8 bases respectively, with 13 bases between them. Germline CDR1 and CDR2: KGHDR and SFDVKD. This CDR3 comprises 14 residues. CDR3 region: CATSDFPRAYGYTF. For the CDR3, the DNA is TGTGCCACCAGTGATTTTCCCAGGGCTTACGGCTACACCTTC.

Points on this clone: Its ends do not fully match the called genes, so a read error is possible. CDR3 nucleotides: TGTGCCAGTAGTATGACTAGCGGTACATTGGGCTTC. This sequence encodes CASSMTSGTLGF. This chain links TRBV19 with TRBJ2-7; TRBD2 matches 9 bases. Germline V gene data show CDR1 as LNHDA and CDR2 as SQIVND (reference sequence). The CDR3 is made up of 12 amino acids. The entire variable domain, with the rest obtained from reference TRBV19 and TRBJ2-7, is as follows: DGGITQSPKYLFRKEGQNVTLSCEQNLNHDAMYWYRQDPGQGLRLIYYSQIVNDFQKGDIAEGYSVSREKKESFPLTVTSAQKNPTAFYLCASSMTSGTLGFGPGTRLTVT.

The rearrangement joins TRBV24-1 to TRBJ1-2; D remains ambiguous. V lost 3 bases and J lost 3, with 10 bases in between. The CDR3 contains 14 residues. Germline lookup yields CDR1 KGHDR and CDR2 SFDVKD. CDR3 sequence reads: CATSDPLYHYGYTF. The CDR3 DNA reads as TGTGCCACCAGTGATCCCCTCTACCACTATGGCTACACCTTC.

V and J are TRBV19 and TRBJ2-1; the D call may be TRBD1 or TRBD2 (5 bases each). This CDR3 has 17 amino acids. The V gene's germline CDR1 is LNHDA and CDR2 SQIVND (reference sequence). Between the trimmed V and J ends, which lost 3 bases and 5 bases, there was a span of 20 bases. The CDR3 reads CASSIGVGQLINNEQFF. The CDR3 DNA reads as TGTGCCAGTAGTATCGGGGTGGGGCAGTTAATAAACAATGAGCAGTTCTTC.

The V gene is TRBV7-8, the J gene TRBJ2-7; TRBD2 matches 7 bases. Germline CDR1 reads SGHVS; CDR2 reads FQNEAQ. The CDR3 extends over 14 amino acids. V was pared by 1 base and J by 5 bases, with 5 bases of the junction left unmatched. This CDR3 is CASSLGGGSDEQYF. The CDR3 DNA follows: TGTGCCAGCAGCTTAGGGGGCGGGAGCGACGAGCAGTACTTC. The full variable domain, its missing parts supplied by reference TRBV7-8 and TRBJ2-7, is GAGVSQSPRYKVAKRGQDVALRCDPISGHVSLFWYQQALGQGPEFLTYFQNEAQLDKSGLPSDRFFAERPEGSVSTLKIQRTQQEDSAVYLCASSLGGGSDEQYFGPGTRLTVT.

The chain carries TRBV28 and TRBJ2-1, with TRBD2 matching 7 bases. Germline trimming cut 3 bases from V and 4 bases from J; bases unmatched to any gene: 6. Germline CDR1 MDHEN, CDR2 SYDVKM. The CDR3 is 15 residues long. Here the CDR3 DNA reads TGTGCCAGCAGTTTGGGAGGGGAAGTTTACAATGAGCAGTTCTTC. Translating it yields CASSLGGEVYNEQFF.

The chain joins TRBV24-1 to TRBJ1-5, with D hard to call. This CDR3 spans 13 amino acids. CDR1 is KGHDR, CDR2 SFDVKD, per germline. V was pared by 9 bases and J by 2 bases, with 10 bases between. The CDR3 DNA reads TGTGCCACCCAAGCGTCAGGCAATCAGCCCCAGCATTTT. It translates to CATQASGNQPQHF.

J is TRBJ2-4 and V is TRBV5-8, with D possibly matching TRBD1 (6 bases). The germline V gene has CDR1 SGHTS and CDR2 YDEGEE. CDR3 length equals 15 residues. V dropped 4 bases and J dropped 1 base, with 12 bases sitting between them. The CDR3 spells CASSTRTDAKNIQYF. The CDR3 nucleotides read TGTGCCAGCAGCACCCGGACAGATGCCAAAAACATTCAGTACTTC.

The chain combines TRBV18 with TRBJ2-3; D may be TRBD1 (6 bases). The V end lost 2 bases, the J end lost 4 bases, and 10 bases lay between the germline ends. The CDR3 consists of 14 residues. Looked up from germline, CDR1 is KGHSH and CDR2 is LQKENI. CDR3 nucleotide sequence: TGTGCCAGCTCACCATCACAGGGTCCAGATACGCAGTATTTT. Translation: CASSPSQGPDTQYF.

This chain connects TRBV29-1 to TRBJ2-1; 7 bases are shared with TRBD1. V was clipped by 8 bases and J by 5 bases; unmatched bases: 9. Germline V CDR1 and CDR2: SQVTM, ANQGSEA. The CDR3 sequence is 13 residues long. DNA of the CDR3: TGCAGCACAGGACAGGACATAAACAATGAGCAGTTCTTC. Protein: CSTGQDINNEQFF.

This clone showed up just once. This rearrangement joins TRBV27 to TRBJ2-3, with 9 bases identical to TRBD1. Germline values: CDR1 MNHEY, CDR2 SMNVEV (reference sequence). The CDR3 runs 14 residues. The CDR3 DNA reads TGTGCTAGGTTGGGGGACAGGGTTACAGATACGCAGTATTTT. Amino acids: CARLGDRVTDTQYF.

This chain links TRBV9 with TRBJ2-3; D tentatively reads TRBD1 or TRBD2 (6 bases each). Germline assignment: CDR1 SGDLS and CDR2 YYNGEE. CDR3 length equals 15 residues. Deletions cut 0 bases from V and 4 bases from J, with 12 bases between. CDR3 in amino acids: CASSVVWGAADTQYF. The CDR3 region has the DNA TGTGCCAGCAGCGTAGTATGGGGGGCGGCAGATACGCAGTATTTT.

The chain joins TRBV19 to TRBJ2-2; D call uncertain. Germline values: CDR1 LNHDA, CDR2 SQIVND (reference sequence). V lost 10 bases and J 4 bases, leaving 16 bases between the germline ends. The CDR3 totals 14 residues. This CDR3 reads CATTTDPGTGELFF. The CDR3 bases are TGTGCCACCACGACGGACCCAGGCACCGGGGAGCTGTTTTTT. Based on the CDR3 plus reference TRBV19 and TRBJ2-2, the full variable domain is DGGITQSPKYLFRKEGQNVTLSCEQNLNHDAMYWYRQDPGQGLRLIYYSQIVNDFQKGDIAEGYSVSREKKESFPLTVTSAQKNPTAFYLCATTTDPGTGELFFGEGSRLTVL.

This chain joins TRBV19 and TRBJ1-5; 7 bases align to TRBD1. CDR1 LNHDA and CDR2 SQIVND come from the germline V gene (reference sequence). V lost 1 base and J lost 2; bases outside the gene matches: 8. This CDR3 has 17 residues. DNA of the CDR3: TGTGCCAGTAGTATAGCGTCAGGCAGGGGGGGCAATCAGCCCCAGCATTTT. Protein: CASSIASGRGGNQPQHF.

The CDR3 DNA is TGTGCCAGTAGTATCACAGGGTTGGACAACACCATATATTTT. It yields the protein CASSITGLDNTIYF. The chain carries TRBV19 and TRBJ1-3, with D maybe TRBD1 (6 bases). From germline, CDR1 is LNHDA and CDR2 SQIVND (reference sequence). The V end was cut by 3 bases, the J end by 7 bases, with 13 bases between. CDR3 length equals 14 residues.

The chain recombines TRBV4-1 with TRBJ2-7; tentatively, D is TRBD1 (5 bases). CDR3 length: 14 residues. CDR1 is MGHRA and CDR2 is YSYEKL in the germline V gene. Trimming removed 5 bases at V and 1 base at J, with 12 bases between. CDR3 region: CASSAGGASYEQYF. The CDR3 DNA is TGCGCCAGCAGCGCTGGTGGGGCGTCCTACGAGCAGTACTTC.